This passage covers 13 T cell receptor beta chains from one sample sequenced in a study of T-cell reconstitution after alpha-beta-depleted transplantation in children. As it was prepared, the TCRbeta library received unique molecular identifiers. A single record per CDR3 protein comes from TCRdb applying MiXCR to the PCR reads. Altogether about half a million distinct CDR3 sequences are present, roughly an eighth being singletons, with the ten largest covering 5% to 6%. This specimen was PBMCs from the stem cell graft donor, taken from the stem cell graft. The source of these receptors is a human donor who donated a stem cell graft to a child with combined immunodeficiency.

This clonotype has a count of ten or more. V is TRBV4-1 and J is TRBJ2-1; D is possibly TRBD2 (5 bases). CDR1 and CDR2 (germline): MGHRA, YSYEKL. V lost 5 bases to trimming and J lost 5 bases, with 16 bases between them. This CDR3 is 15 amino acids long. CDR3 loop: CASSGDLSGHNEQFF. Written as DNA, the CDR3 is TGCGCCAGCAGCGGTGATCTGAGCGGCCACAATGAGCAGTTCTTC.

This clonotype was found a few times. The rearrangement links TRBV18 to TRBJ2-7; D call uncertain. V was trimmed by 5 bases and J by 2 bases, leaving 19 bases between them. Germline V gives CDR1 KGHSH, CDR2 LQKENI. CDR3 length: 16 residues. CDR3 DNA: TGTGCCAGCTCAATGACCCTCCGGGCTCCAACCTACGAGCAGTACTTC. Protein product: CASSMTLRAPTYEQYF. Filled out from reference TRBV18 and TRBJ2-7, the complete variable domain reads NAGVMQNPRHLVRRRGQEARLRCSPMKGHSHVYWYRQLPEEGLKFMVYLQKENIIDESGMPKERFSAEFPKEGPSILRIQQVVRGDSAAYFCASSMTLRAPTYEQYFGPGTRLTVT.

The chain links TRBV12-3 or TRBV12-4 to TRBJ1-1, with no clear D. Trimming took 4 bases from V and 11 from J, leaving 11 bases between them. This CDR3 is 11 amino acids long. In DNA form, the CDR3 reads TGTGCCAGCAGTTCCGGACTTCCCGCTTTCTTT. It yields the protein CASSSGLPAFF.

The V and J genes are TRBV2 and TRBJ2-3, with 16 bases fitting TRBD2. Germline loops: CDR1 SNHLY, CDR2 FYNNEI. CDR3 size: 16 residues. V trimming: 9 bases; J trimming: 5 bases; junction bases outside the gene matches: 8. This CDR3 is CASTGTSGRAEDTQYF. The CDR3 nucleotides read TGTGCCAGTACCGGGACTAGCGGGAGGGCCGAAGATACGCAGTATTTT.

This clonotype was found a few times. This chain uses TRBV29-1 with TRBJ2-1; 15 bases fit TRBD2. CDR1 is SQVTM and CDR2 is ANQGSEA in the germline V gene. The CDR3 sequence is 14 residues long. V was clipped by 5 bases and J by 8 bases; unmatched bases: 4. Here the CDR3 reads CSVRTSGRVYEQFF. The CDR3 DNA reads as TGCAGCGTTAGGACTAGCGGGAGGGTCTATGAGCAGTTCTTC.

The rearrangement uses TRBV12-3 or TRBV12-4 and TRBJ1-2; no definite D call. The ends were cut back, 7 bases at V and 2 bases at J, with 17 bases in the middle. The CDR3 contains 15 residues. CDR3 sequence reads: CASTPWRGQNYGYTF. The CDR3 DNA follows: TGTGCCAGCACGCCGTGGCGAGGGCAGAACTATGGCTACACCTTC.

The chain recombines TRBV5-1 with TRBJ2-5; 15 bases match TRBD2. Germline trimming cut 4 bases from V and 3 bases from J; bases unmatched to any gene: 7. CDR3 length: 17 residues. Per the germline V gene, CDR1 is SGHRS and CDR2 is YFSETQ. The CDR3 DNA reads TGCGCCAGCAGCCCGGGACTAGCGGGGGGTTTAAAAGAGACCCAGTACTTC. Protein sequence: CASSPGLAGGLKETQYF.

This clonotype was seen a few times. The genes are TRBV6-2 or TRBV6-3 and TRBJ2-7; D remains ambiguous. V gave up 8 bases and J gave up 2 bases, with 16 bases separating them. The CDR3 covers 14 residues. Germline V lookup: CDR1 MNHEY, CDR2 SVGEGT. CDR3 sequence reads: CASGTTRTPYEQYF. Written as DNA, the CDR3 is TGTGCCAGCGGCACCACTCGGACGCCCTACGAGCAGTACTTC.

The chain couples TRBV24-1 to TRBJ2-1, with no clear D. Trimming removed 6 bases from V and 4 bases from J, with 9 bases in between. Looked up from germline, CDR1 is KGHDR and CDR2 is SFDVKD. The CDR3 is 13 amino acids. CDR3: CATSTRNYNEQFF. As DNA, the CDR3 is TGTGCCACCAGTACACGGAATTACAATGAGCAGTTCTTC.

The gene calls are TRBV7-2 and TRBJ2-3; D remains ambiguous. CDR3 length: 13 residues. Per germline, CDR1 SGHTA and CDR2 FQGNSA. Trimming shortened V by 6 bases and J by 1 base, and 8 bases separated the two germline ends. Here the CDR3 reads CASRLTRTDTQYF. The DNA of the CDR3 is TGTGCCAGCAGGCTAACACGCACAGATACGCAGTATTTT.

The sample holds many counts of this clonotype. The chain uses TRBV4-2 and TRBJ2-1; 8 bases agree with TRBD2. This CDR3 comprises 17 residues. Germline CDR1 LGHNA, CDR2 YNFKEQ. Trimming removed 1 base from V and 8 bases from J; junction bases left unmatched: 13. CDR3 sequence (DNA): TGTGCCAGCAGCCAAGGACGGAGAGCGGGAGTTGGGGATGAGCAGTTCTTC. Translating it yields CASSQGRRAGVGDEQFF.

The J gene is TRBJ1-1, the V gene TRBV19; D gene unclear. The germline gives CDR1 LNHDA, CDR2 SQIVND (reference sequence). This CDR3 has 14 amino acids. Trimming shortened V by 3 bases and J by 4 bases, and 12 bases separated the two germline ends. The CDR3 nucleotides read TGTGCCAGTAGTATGAGGTCAGGAGGCACTGAAGCTTTCTTT. It yields the protein CASSMRSGGTEAFF.

This clonotype has a count of ten or more. The V gene is TRBV7-2, the J gene TRBJ2-7; perhaps TRBD2 as D (6 bases). Deletions cut 5 bases from V and 3 bases from J, with 14 bases between. The CDR3 is 14 amino acids. From germline, CDR1 is SGHTA and CDR2 FQGNSA. The CDR3 nucleotides read TGTGCCAGCAGCCCCCAAGGCGGGGACTACGAGCAGTACTTC. It translates to CASSPQGGDYEQYF.